The clone carrying this T cell receptor (beta chain) was detected once. What it binds is not known. Trimming at V came to 0 bases and at J to 0 bases, leaving 3 bases not matched to a gene. CDR1 and CDR2 from the germline V gene are MNHEY and SVGAGI. The CDR3 runs 16 residues. The sorted-subset replicate PCRs were given around 200 ng DNA, which is 31,000 or so T cell genomes. Repertoires were generated with immunoSEQ multiplex PCR, while TCRdb's copy carries only in-frame clones and drops some. The sample lists roughly 2.5 million clones, about 92% occurring once. These data originate in a study of shared clonotypes between healthy human individuals. Notes on the study in general: Non-shared clonotypes were found to have lower generation probabilities than the clonotypes that were shared by all four of the sorted-subset donors. Around 5.3% of naive CD4 clonotypes were shared across a few donors.

The chain recombines TRBV6-5 with TRBJ2-7; 9 positions agree with TRBD2. The sample was naive CD4+ T cells sorted from blood. The subset: CD45RA+ positively selected. This TCR was sampled from a man between 18 and 35 years old in good health. CDR3 sequence reads: CASSYSVSGSSYEQYF. In DNA form, the CDR3 reads TGTGCCAGCAGTTACTCGGTTAGCGGGAGCTCCTACGAGCAGTACTTC.